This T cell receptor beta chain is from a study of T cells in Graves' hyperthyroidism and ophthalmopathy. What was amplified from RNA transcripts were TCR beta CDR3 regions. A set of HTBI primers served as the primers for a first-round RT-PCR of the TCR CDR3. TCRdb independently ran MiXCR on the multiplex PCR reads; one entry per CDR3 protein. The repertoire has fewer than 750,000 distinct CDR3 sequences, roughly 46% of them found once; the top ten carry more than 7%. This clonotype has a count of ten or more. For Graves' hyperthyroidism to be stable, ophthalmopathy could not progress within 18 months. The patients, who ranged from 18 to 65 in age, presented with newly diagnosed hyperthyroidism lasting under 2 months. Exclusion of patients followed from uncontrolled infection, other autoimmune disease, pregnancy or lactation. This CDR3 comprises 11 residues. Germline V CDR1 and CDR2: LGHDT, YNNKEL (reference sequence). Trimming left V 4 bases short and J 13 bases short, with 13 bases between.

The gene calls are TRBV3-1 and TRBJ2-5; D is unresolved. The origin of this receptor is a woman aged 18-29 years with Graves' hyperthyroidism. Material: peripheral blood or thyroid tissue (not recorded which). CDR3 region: CASSRGGARYF. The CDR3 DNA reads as TGTGCCAGCAGCCGTGGCGGCGCCCGGTACTTC.